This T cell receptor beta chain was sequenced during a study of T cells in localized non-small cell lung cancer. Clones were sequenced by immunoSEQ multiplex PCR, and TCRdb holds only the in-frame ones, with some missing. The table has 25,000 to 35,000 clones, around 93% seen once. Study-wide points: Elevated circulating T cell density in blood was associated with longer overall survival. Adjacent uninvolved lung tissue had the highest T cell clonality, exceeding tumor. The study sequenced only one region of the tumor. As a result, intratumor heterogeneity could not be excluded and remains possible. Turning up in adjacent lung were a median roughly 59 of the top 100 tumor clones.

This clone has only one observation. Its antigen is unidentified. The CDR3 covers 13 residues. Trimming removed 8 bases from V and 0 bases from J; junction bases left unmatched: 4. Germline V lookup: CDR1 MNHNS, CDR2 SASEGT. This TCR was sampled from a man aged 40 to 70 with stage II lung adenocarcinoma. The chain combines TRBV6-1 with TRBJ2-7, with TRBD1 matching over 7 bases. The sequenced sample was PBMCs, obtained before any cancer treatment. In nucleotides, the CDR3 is TGTGCCAGCCAGACAGGGTCCTCCTACGAGCAGTACTTC. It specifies CASQTGSSYEQYF.